Listed here is a single T cell receptor (beta chain). No cognate antigen has been identified for it. Per-base quality was not reported, and no clone a single base away is much larger than it. This specimen's time point label, interpreted: 266 days after commencement of treatment, after nivolumab therapy. What the treatment or condition label conveys for this sample: AdE1-LMPpoly-expanded autologous EBV-specific T-cell therapy followed by anti-PD-1 nivolumab. These data belong to a study of EBV T-cell therapy then PD-1 blockade in nasopharyngeal carcinoma (dated by TCRdb to the early 2020s). The Qiagen DNeasy Kit was used to extract genomic DNA from the sorted cells. Deep sequencing of the TCR beta chain was done on the immunoSEQ platform. The study's own analysis went as follows. The immunoSEQ Analyzer software was used to analyze the repertoire data. TCRdb re-hosts the immuneACCESS table, in-frame sequences only. Its copies lack some clones; in the studies checked, an unresolved V gene accounts for under half of them, and the cause for the rest is not known. V and J calls and clone size follow that table, whereas D and trimming were derived from the DNA. This sample gives over 20,000 clones in total; around 80% of them show up just once. The ten largest clones add up to 30% to 35% of the sample.

In the germline V gene, CDR1 corresponds to SGHTA and CDR2 to FQGNSA. Inclusive of the bounding cysteine and phenylalanine, the CDR3 is 13 residues long. Only CDR3 DNA remains: 39 bases, in frame from the first base. Trimming at the junction amounts to 1 base on V and 7 bases on J, and the germline ends lie 5 bases apart. The sequenced sample was CD8+ T cells from blood, obtained at day 266 from a patient whose treatment included autologous EBV-specific T cells and nivolumab. This receptor was identified in a man aged 35-49 years with nasopharyngeal carcinoma. The rearranged segments are TRBV7-2 and TRBJ1-6; the D gene assignment is ambiguous. The sequenced DNA: TGTGCCAGCAGCTTAGAGCGCAATTCACCCCTCCACTTT. It specifies CASSLERNSPLHF.